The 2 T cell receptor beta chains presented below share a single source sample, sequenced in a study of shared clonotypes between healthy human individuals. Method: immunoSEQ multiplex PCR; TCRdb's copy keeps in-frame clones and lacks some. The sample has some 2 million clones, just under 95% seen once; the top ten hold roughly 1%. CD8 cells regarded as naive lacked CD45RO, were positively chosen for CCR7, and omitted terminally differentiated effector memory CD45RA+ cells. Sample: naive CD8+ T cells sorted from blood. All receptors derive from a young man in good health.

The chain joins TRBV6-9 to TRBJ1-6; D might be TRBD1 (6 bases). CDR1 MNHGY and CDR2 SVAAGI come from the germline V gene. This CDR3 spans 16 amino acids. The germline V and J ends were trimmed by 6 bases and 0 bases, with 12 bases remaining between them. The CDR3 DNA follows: TGTGCCAGCAGCCTCCAGGGGCTCTCCTATAATTCACCCCTCCACTTT. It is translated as CASSLQGLSYNSPLHF.

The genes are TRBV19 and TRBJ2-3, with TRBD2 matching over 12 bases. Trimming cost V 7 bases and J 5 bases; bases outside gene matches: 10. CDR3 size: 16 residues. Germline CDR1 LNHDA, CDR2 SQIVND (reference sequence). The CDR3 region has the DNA TGTGCCAGTACCCACGACCTAGCGGGAGGGTTAGATACGCAGTATTTT. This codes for CASTHDLAGGLDTQYF. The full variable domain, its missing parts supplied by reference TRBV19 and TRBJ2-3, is DGGITQSPKYLFRKEGQNVTLSCEQNLNHDAMYWYRQDPGQGLRLIYYSQIVNDFQKGDIAEGYSVSREKKESFPLTVTSAQKNPTAFYLCASTHDLAGGLDTQYFGPGTRLTVL.